This is a list of T cell receptor beta chains from one sample in a study of shared clonotypes between healthy human individuals. Sequencing used immunoSEQ multiplex PCR; TCRdb keeps in-frame clones, though not all of them. The data contain about 1 million clones, about 75% of them seen just once; the ten biggest clones take up about 1.5%. The specimen sequenced was memory CD4+ T cells sorted from blood. Every receptor here comes from a man aged 18 to 30 in good health. The CDR3 runs from the conserved cysteine through the conserved F or W. Each record gives: V gene, J gene, clone size, D gene, CDR3 protein, CDR3 DNA. D genes are given only for firm matches. Only some rows state a clone size, as once, few, many or a class for expanded clones.

TRBV5-5	TRBJ1-2	once	TRBD1	CASTKTGGGGYTF	TGTGCCAGCACCAAGACAGGGGGAGGTGGCTACACCTTC
TRBV30	TRBJ1-5	NA	TRBD1	CAWSLGTGASNQPQHF	TGTGCCTGGAGTCTAGGGACAGGGGCTAGCAATCAGCCCCAGCATTTT
TRBV2	TRBJ2-7	NA	NA	CASSLRQDGYEQYF	TGTGCCAGCAGCCTCCGGCAGGACGGCTACGAGCAGTACTTC
TRBV14	TRBJ2-3	NA	TRBD2	CASSRSGKGTDTQYF	TGTGCCAGCAGCCGTAGCGGGAAGGGCACAGATACGCAGTATTTT
TRBV28	TRBJ2-7	NA	NA	CASISPGHLSSYEQYF	TGTGCCAGCATTTCCCCGGGACACCTGAGCTCCTACGAGCAGTACTTC
TRBV6-1	TRBJ1-1	NA	NA	CASSARRGDTEAFF	TGTGCCAGCAGTGCCCGAAGGGGTGACACTGAAGCTTTCTTT
TRBV11-2	TRBJ2-5	NA	NA	CASSPSEETQYF	TGTGCCAGCAGCCCCTCAGAAGAGACCCAGTACTTC
TRBV9	TRBJ2-1	NA	NA	CASSSGTASYNEQFF	TGTGCCAGCAGCTCCGGGACTGCCTCCTACAATGAGCAGTTCTTC
TRBV6-6	TRBJ1-3	NA	NA	CASSYGGFDGNTIYF	TGTGCCAGCAGTTACGGGGGGTTCGATGGAAACACCATATATTTT
TRBV6-5	TRBJ2-7	NA	TRBD1	CASSYSGTGAAYEQYF	TGTGCCAGCAGTTATTCTGGGACAGGGGCGGCCTACGAGCAGTACTTC
TRBV28	TRBJ2-7	NA	NA	CASIGREGQYF	TGTGCCAGCATAGGCAGGGAAGGGCAGTACTTC
TRBV10-2	TRBJ1-5	few	TRBD1	CASRGQSNQPQHF	TGCGCCAGCAGGGGACAGAGTAATCAGCCCCAGCATTTT
TRBV19	TRBJ1-1	few	NA	CASSPGPPYMNTEAFF	TGTGCCAGTAGTCCCGGCCCCCCGTATATGAACACTGAAGCTTTCTTT
TRBV11-2	TRBJ2-3	NA	NA	CASSLAGGQSTDTQYF	TGTGCCAGCAGCTTAGCCGGGGGGCAAAGCACAGATACGCAGTATTTT
TRBV5-1	TRBJ1-6	few	NA	CASSFTENSPLHF	TGCGCCAGCAGCTTTACTGAGAATTCACCCCTCCACTTT
TRBV6-1	TRBJ1-1	few	TRBD1	CASSGQGMSTEAFF	TGTGCCAGCAGCGGACAGGGTATGAGCACTGAAGCTTTCTTT